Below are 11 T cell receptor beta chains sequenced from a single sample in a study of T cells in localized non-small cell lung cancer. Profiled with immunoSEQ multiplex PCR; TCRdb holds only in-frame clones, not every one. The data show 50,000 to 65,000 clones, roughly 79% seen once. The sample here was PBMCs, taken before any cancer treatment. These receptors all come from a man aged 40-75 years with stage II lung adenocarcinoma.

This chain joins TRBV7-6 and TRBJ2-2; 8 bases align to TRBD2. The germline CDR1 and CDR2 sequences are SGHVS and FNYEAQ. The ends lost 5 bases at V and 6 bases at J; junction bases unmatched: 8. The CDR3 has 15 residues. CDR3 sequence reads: CASSARSGSAGELFF. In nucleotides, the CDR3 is TGTGCCAGCAGCGCCAGGAGCGGGAGCGCCGGGGAGCTGTTTTTT. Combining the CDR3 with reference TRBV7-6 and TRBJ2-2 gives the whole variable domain GAGVSQSPRYKVTKRGQDVALRCDPISGHVSLYWYRQALGQGPEFLTYFNYEAQQDKSGLPNDRFSAERPEGSISTLTIQRTEQRDSAMYRCASSARSGSAGELFFGEGSRLTVL.

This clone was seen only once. For the CDR3, the DNA is TGTGCCAGCTCCCGAACCGGGGATGAAAAACTGTTTTTT. Its protein product is CASSRTGDEKLFF. The V call is TRBV2, the J call TRBJ1-4, with D hard to call. From germline, CDR1 is SNHLY and CDR2 FYNNEI. This CDR3 is built from 13 residues. V was shortened by 8 bases and J by 6 bases, with 13 bases between the two germline ends.

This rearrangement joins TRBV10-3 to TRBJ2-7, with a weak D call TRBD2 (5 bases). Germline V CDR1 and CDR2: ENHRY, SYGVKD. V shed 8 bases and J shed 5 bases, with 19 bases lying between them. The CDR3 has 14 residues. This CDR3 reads CAIRGQALYHEQYF. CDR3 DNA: TGTGCCATCCGAGGGCAGGCGTTGTACCACGAGCAGTACTTC.

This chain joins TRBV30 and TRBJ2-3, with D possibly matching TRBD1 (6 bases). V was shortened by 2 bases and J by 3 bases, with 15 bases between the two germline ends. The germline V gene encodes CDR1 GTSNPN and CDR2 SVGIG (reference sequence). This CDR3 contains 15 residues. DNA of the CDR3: TGTGCCTGGAGTCTAGGGCAGGGGATGACAGATACGCAGTATTTT. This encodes CAWSLGQGMTDTQYF.

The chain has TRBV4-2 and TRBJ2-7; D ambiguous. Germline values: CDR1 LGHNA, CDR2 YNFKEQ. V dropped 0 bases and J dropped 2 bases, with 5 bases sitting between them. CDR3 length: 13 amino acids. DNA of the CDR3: TGTGCCAGCAGCCAAGATCATGCCTACGAGCAGTACTTC. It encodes CASSQDHAYEQYF.

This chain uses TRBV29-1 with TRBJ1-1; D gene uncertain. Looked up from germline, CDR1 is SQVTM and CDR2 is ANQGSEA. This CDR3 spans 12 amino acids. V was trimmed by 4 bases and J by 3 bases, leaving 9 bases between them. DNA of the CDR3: TGCAGCGTTGTGGGAGGGCACACTGAAGCTTTCTTT. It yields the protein CSVVGGHTEAFF.

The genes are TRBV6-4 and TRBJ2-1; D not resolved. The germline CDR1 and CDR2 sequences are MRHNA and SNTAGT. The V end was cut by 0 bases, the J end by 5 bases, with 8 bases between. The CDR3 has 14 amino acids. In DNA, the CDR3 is TGTGCCAGCAGTGACTCCGCGGAAAACAATGAGCAGTTCTTC. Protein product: CASSDSAENNEQFF.

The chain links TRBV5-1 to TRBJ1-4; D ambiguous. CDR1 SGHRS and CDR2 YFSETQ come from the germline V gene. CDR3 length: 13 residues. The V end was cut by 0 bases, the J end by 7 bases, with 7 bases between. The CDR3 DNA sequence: TGCGCCAGCAGCTTGGAGGGTGGTGAAAAACTGTTTTTT. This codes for CASSLEGGEKLFF.

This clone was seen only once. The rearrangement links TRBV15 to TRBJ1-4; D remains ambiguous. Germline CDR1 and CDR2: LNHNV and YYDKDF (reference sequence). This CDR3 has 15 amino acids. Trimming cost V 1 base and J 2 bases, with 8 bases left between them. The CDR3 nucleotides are TGTGCCACCAGCAGAGGGAAGGGCACTAATGAAAAACTGTTTTTT. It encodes CATSRGKGTNEKLFF.

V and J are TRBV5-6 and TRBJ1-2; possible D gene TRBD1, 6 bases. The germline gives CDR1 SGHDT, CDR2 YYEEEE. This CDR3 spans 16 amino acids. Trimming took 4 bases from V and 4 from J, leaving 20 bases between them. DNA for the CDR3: TGTGCCAGCAGCCCTAGGGGTCGGGGGCGCGTCTATGGCTACACCTTC. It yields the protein CASSPRGRGRVYGYTF.

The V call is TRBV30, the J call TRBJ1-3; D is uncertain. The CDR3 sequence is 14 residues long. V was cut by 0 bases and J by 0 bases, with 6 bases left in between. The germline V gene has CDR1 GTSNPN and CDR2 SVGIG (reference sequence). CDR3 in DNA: TGTGCCTGGAGTGTAGGTAGCTCTGGAAACACCATATATTTT. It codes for CAWSVGSSGNTIYF.